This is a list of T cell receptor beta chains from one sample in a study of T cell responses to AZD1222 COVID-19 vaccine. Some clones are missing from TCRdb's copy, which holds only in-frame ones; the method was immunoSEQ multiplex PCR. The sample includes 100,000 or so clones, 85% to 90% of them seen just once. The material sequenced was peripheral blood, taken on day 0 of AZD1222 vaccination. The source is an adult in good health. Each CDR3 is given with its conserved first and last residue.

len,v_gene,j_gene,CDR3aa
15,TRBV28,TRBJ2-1,CASSLFETAYNEQFF
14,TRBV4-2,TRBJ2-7,CASSQGQGAYEQYF
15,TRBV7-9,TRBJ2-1,CASSPGQGSYNEQFF
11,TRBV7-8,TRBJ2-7,CASSPSYEQYF
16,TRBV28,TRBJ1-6,CASSFVGSNYNSPLHF
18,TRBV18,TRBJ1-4,CASSPPRKTGNGDEKLFF
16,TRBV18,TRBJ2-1,CASSPLAAVSYNEQFF
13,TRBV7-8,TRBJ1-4,CASTHATNEKLFF
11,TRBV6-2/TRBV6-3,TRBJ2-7,CASSMGFEQYF
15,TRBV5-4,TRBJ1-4,CASSSGQPTNEKLFF
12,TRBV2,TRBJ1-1,CASRSDGVEAFF
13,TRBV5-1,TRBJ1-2,CASSLDRVGGYTF
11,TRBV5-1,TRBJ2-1,CASSYTNEQFF
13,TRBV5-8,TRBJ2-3,CASSLGGTDTQYF
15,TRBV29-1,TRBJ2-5,CSVEGQGAMSETQYF
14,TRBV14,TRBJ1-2,CASSQGGTSYGYTF
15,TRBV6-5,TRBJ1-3,CAGEAGGAAGNTIYF
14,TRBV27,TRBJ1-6,CASSLSSYNSPLHF
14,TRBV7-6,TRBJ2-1,CASSLGPSYNEQFF
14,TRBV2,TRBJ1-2,CASRRVVQGAGYTF
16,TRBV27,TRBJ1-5,CASSLQDPDSNQPQHF
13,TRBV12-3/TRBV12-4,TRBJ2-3,CASSLPSTDTQYF
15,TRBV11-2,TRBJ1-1,CASSLGTGGNTEAFF
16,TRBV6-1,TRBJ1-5,CASSVTAIYSNQPQHF
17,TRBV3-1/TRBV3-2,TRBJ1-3,CASSQEARGPSGNTIYF
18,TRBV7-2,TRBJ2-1,CASSLALGGRGSYNEQFF
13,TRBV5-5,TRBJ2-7,CASSLLGVDEQYF
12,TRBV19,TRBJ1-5,CATDTGGQPQHF
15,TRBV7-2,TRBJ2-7,CASSLGSSSSYEQYF
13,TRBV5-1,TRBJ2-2,CASSGLGTGELFF
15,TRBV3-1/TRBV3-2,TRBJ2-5,CASSHSGGRGETQYF
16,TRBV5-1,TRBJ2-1,CASSPPGLAANNEQFF
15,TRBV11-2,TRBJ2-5,CASSSSRVHQETQYF
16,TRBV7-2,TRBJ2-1,CASSLVGQGVNNEQFF